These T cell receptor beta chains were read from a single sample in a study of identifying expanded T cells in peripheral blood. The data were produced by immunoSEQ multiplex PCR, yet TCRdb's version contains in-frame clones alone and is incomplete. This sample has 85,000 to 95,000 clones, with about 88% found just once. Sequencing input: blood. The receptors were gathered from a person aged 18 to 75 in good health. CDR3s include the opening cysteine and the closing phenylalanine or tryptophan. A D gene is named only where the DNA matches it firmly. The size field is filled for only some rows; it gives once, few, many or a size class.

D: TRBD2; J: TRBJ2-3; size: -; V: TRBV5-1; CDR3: CASSLGSSGAPDTQYF; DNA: TGCGCCAGCAGCTTGGGGTCTAGCGGGGCCCCAGATACGCAGTATTTT
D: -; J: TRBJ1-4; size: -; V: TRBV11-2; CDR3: CASSLDGQGDEKLFF; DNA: TGTGCCAGCAGCTTAGATGGGCAGGGTGATGAAAAACTGTTTTTT
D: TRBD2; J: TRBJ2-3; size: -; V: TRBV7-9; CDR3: CASSHMTSGGGTDTQYF; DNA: TGTGCCAGCAGCCACATGACTAGCGGGGGAGGCACAGATACGCAGTATTTT
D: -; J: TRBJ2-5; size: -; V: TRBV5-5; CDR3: CASSLTQETQYF; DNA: TGTGCCAGCAGCTTGACGCAAGAGACCCAGTACTTC
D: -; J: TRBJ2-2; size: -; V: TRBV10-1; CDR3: CASTRRRDRITGELFF; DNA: TGCGCCAGCACCCGGAGGCGGGACAGAATCACCGGGGAGCTGTTTTTT
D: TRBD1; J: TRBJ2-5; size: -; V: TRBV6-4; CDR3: CASTLIRDRKETQYF; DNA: TGTGCCAGCACCCTCATCAGGGACAGGAAAGAGACCCAGTACTTC
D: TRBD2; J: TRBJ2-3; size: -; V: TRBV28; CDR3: CASRTSGGTDTQYF; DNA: TGTGCCAGTCGGACTAGCGGGGGCACAGATACGCAGTATTTT
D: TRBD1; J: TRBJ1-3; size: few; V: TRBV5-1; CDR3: CASAYPPGQGRVDGNTIYF; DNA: TGCGCCAGCGCCTACCCGCCGGGACAGGGGAGGGTTGACGGAAACACCATATATTTT
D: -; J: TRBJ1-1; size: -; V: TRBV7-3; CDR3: CASSSPGDPVAFF; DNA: TGTGCCAGCAGCTCCCCAGGGGACCCTGTAGCTTTCTTT
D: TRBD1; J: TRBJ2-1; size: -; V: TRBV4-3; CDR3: CASSQVLQGYNEQFF; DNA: TGCGCCAGCAGCCAAGTCCTACAGGGGTACAATGAGCAGTTCTTC
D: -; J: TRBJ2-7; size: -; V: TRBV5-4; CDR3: CASSLGGLHPGEQYF; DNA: TGTGCCAGCAGCTTAGGAGGTCTCCATCCGGGGGAGCAGTACTTC
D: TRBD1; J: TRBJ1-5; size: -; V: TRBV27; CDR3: CASSPTGRSNQPQHF; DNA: TGTGCCAGCAGTCCGACAGGGCGAAGCAATCAGCCCCAGCATTTT
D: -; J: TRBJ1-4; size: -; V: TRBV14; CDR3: CASSQGRGTNEKLFF; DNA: TGTGCCAGCAGCCAAGGGAGAGGTACTAATGAAAAACTGTTTTTT
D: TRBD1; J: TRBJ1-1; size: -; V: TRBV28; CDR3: CASTRTGVSTEAFF; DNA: TGTGCCAGCACCAGGACAGGGGTAAGCACTGAAGCTTTCTTT
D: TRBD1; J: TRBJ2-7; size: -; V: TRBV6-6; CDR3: CASHPTPGQGTYEQYF; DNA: TGTGCCAGCCACCCCACACCGGGACAGGGAACCTACGAGCAGTACTTC
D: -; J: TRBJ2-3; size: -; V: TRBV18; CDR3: CASSPQGKGTDTQYF; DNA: TGTGCCAGCTCACCACAGGGGAAAGGCACAGATACGCAGTATTTT
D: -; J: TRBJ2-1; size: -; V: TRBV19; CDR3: CASSIAPYREQFF; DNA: TGTGCCAGTAGTATAGCCCCATACAGAGAGCAGTTCTTC
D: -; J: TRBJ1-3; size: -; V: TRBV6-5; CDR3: CASSWTLGLSGNTIYF; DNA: TGTGCCAGCAGTTGGACCCTCGGGTTATCTGGAAACACCATATATTTT
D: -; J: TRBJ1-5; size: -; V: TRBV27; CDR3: CASSFRGRGNQPQHF; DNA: TGTGCCAGCAGTTTTCGGGGTAGAGGCAATCAGCCCCAGCATTTT
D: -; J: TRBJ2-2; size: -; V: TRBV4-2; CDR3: CASSQDRRDWTGELFF; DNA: TGTGCCAGCAGCCAAGATCGCAGGGATTGGACCGGGGAGCTGTTTTTT
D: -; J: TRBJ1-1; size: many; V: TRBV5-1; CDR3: CASSLDTRRNTEAFF; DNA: TGCGCCAGCAGCTTGGATACCCGACGGAACACTGAAGCTTTCTTT
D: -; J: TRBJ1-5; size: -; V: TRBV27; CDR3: CASRTTGYNQPQHF; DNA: TGTGCCAGCAGGACTACAGGTTACAATCAGCCCCAGCATTTT
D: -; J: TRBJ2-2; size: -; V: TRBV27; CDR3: CASSSPGTGELFF; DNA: TGTGCCAGCAGTTCCCCAGGGACCGGGGAGCTGTTTTTT
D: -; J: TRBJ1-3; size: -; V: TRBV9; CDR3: CASGSSYTIYF; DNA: TGTGCCAGCGGATCCTCTTACACCATATATTTT
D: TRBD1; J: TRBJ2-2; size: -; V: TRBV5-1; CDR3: CASSWTGTGAGNTGELFF; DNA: TGCGCCAGCAGCTGGACGGGTACAGGGGCGGGGAACACCGGGGAGCTGTTTTTT
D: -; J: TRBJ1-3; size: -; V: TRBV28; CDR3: CASSFSLGQSGNTIYF; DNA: TGTGCCAGCAGTTTTAGTCTGGGTCAGAGTGGAAACACCATATATTTT